These 30 T cell receptor beta chains share one sample of origin, sequenced in a study of cytomegalovirus exposure and HLA in healthy donors. Primers for the PCR totalled 60 Vbeta and 13 Jbeta. The table came from immunoSEQ multiplex PCR; TCRdb's copy has only in-frame clones and leaves some out. The table includes roughly 80,000 clones, under 65% detected once. The specimen was PBMCs. Receptor source: a male donor in good health and CMV-seropositive.

The chain uses TRBV6-4 and TRBJ2-2; TRBD2 aligns across 7 bases. Losses at the gene ends were 5 bases for V and 4 bases for J; bases not matched to a gene: 7. CDR1 MRHNA and CDR2 SNTAGT come from the germline V gene. The CDR3 consists of 15 residues. For the CDR3, the DNA is TGTGCCAGCAGTCCCCAAGGACTAGGCACCGGGGAGCTGTTTTTT. It translates to CASSPQGLGTGELFF.

This rearrangement joins TRBV23-1 to TRBJ2-7, with D tentatively TRBD1 (5 bases). TRBV23-1 is an open reading frame, and its role is uncertain. The CDR3 totals 15 residues. The germline V and J ends were trimmed by 0 bases and 7 bases, with 16 bases remaining between them. DNA for the CDR3: TGCGCCAGCAGTCAATCGACAGACGATATTCGAGAGCAGTACTTC. It specifies CASSQSTDDIREQYF.

The chain links TRBV5-1 to TRBJ1-6; possibly TRBD1 for D (6 bases). This CDR3 has 18 amino acids. V lost 0 bases and J 0 bases, leaving 13 bases between the germline ends. Per germline, CDR1 SGHRS and CDR2 YFSETQ. The CDR3 coding sequence is TGCGCCAGCAGCTTGGGAGGACAGACACGCTCCTATAATTCACCCCTCCACTTT. Amino acids: CASSLGGQTRSYNSPLHF.

V and J are TRBV28 and TRBJ1-1, with D uncertain. This CDR3 comprises 13 residues. CDR1 and CDR2 (germline): MDHEN, SYDVKM. Trimming cost V 5 bases and J 0 bases, with 7 bases left between them. The CDR3: CASSPKLNTEAFF. The CDR3 DNA follows: TGTGCCAGCAGTCCCAAATTGAACACTGAAGCTTTCTTT.

The rearrangement links TRBV5-1 to TRBJ2-2; no clear D. The CDR3 runs to 12 residues. Germline V gene data show CDR1 as SGHRS and CDR2 as YFSETQ. V lost 4 bases and J 6 bases, leaving 7 bases between the germline ends. CDR3 in DNA: TGCGCCAGCAGCACAGCCCCCGGGGAGCTGTTTTTT. This gives the protein CASSTAPGELFF.

This sequence joins TRBV6-5 and TRBJ1-2; TRBD1 aligns across 7 bases. CDR1 is MNHEY, CDR2 SVGAGI, per germline. The CDR3 covers 14 residues. The ends lost 7 bases at V and 4 bases at J; junction bases unmatched: 9. CDR3 sequence reads: CASTRVGGLYGYTF. The CDR3 coding sequence is TGTGCCAGCACCCGTGTAGGGGGCCTCTATGGCTACACCTTC.

This clone was detected a few times. The rearrangement joins TRBV28 to TRBJ2-7; possibly TRBD1 for D (6 bases). CDR3 length: 14 amino acids. Per the germline V gene, CDR1 is MDHEN and CDR2 is SYDVKM. V was cut by 8 bases and J by 5 bases, with 19 bases left in between. The CDR3 is CASGPLTGVHEQYF. For the CDR3, the DNA is TGTGCCAGCGGACCCCTGACAGGTGTACACGAGCAGTACTTC.

The V gene is TRBV28, the J gene TRBJ2-7; D is possibly TRBD1 (6 bases). This CDR3 has 12 amino acids. V lost 6 bases and J 4 bases, leaving 10 bases between the germline ends. Germline CDR1 MDHEN, CDR2 SYDVKM. CDR3 protein: CASRQQGYEQYF. CDR3 DNA sequence: TGTGCCAGCAGGCAACAGGGATACGAGCAGTACTTC.

V usage is TRBV7-8 and J usage is TRBJ2-7; 13 bases align to TRBD2. Germline V gene lookup returns CDR1 SGHVS and CDR2 FQNEAQ. The CDR3 is made up of 15 amino acids. Unmatched junction bases numbered 2, after V lost 3 bases and J lost 3 bases. CDR3 in DNA: TGTGCCAGCAGCTTCGGACTAGCGGGAGTCTACGAGCAGTACTTC. It yields the protein CASSFGLAGVYEQYF.

V usage is TRBV7-9 and J usage is TRBJ1-2; tentatively, D is TRBD1 (5 bases). The germline CDR1 and CDR2 sequences are SEHNR and FQNEAQ (reference sequence). With 5 bases removed from V and 4 bases from J, the gap between germline ends came to 20 bases. The CDR3 loop spans 16 amino acids. The CDR3 loop is CASSSTRRQGGYGYTF. CDR3 bases: TGTGCCAGCAGCAGCACGAGGAGGCAGGGAGGCTATGGCTACACCTTC.

This chain links TRBV5-1 with TRBJ1-1; D may be TRBD1 (5 bases). V was trimmed by 4 bases and J by 2 bases, leaving 9 bases between them. Per the germline V gene, CDR1 is SGHRS and CDR2 is YFSETQ. The CDR3 extends over 13 amino acids. Here the CDR3 reads CASSTRTNTEAFF. DNA of the CDR3: TGCGCCAGCAGCACACGGACAAACACTGAAGCTTTCTTT.

The J gene is TRBJ2-3, the V gene TRBV19; D might be TRBD2 (6 bases). V lost 1 base to trimming and J lost 2 bases, with 10 bases between them. CDR3 size: 15 residues. CDR1 LNHDA and CDR2 SQIVND come from the germline V gene (reference sequence). As DNA, the CDR3 is TGTGCCAGTAGTATAGCGGGAGCGGCCACAGATACGCAGTATTTT. Amino acid sequence: CASSIAGAATDTQYF.

J is TRBJ1-2 and V is TRBV2; perhaps TRBD1 as D (6 bases). Trimming left V 2 bases short and J 4 bases short, with 17 bases between. Per germline, CDR1 SNHLY and CDR2 FYNNEI. This CDR3 region has 16 residues. For the CDR3, the DNA is TGTGCCAGCAGTGAATCCGGGACATCCGGGGTCTATGGCTACACCTTC. The encoded protein is CASSESGTSGVYGYTF. The entire variable domain, with the rest obtained from reference TRBV2 and TRBJ1-2, is as follows: EPEVTQTPSHQVTQMGQEVILRCVPISNHLYFYWYRQILGQKVEFLVSFYNNEISEKSEIFDDQFSVERPDGSNFTLKIRSTKLEDSAMYFCASSESGTSGVYGYTFGSGTRLTVV.

The chain recombines TRBV7-2 with TRBJ1-1; TRBD1 is a possible D gene (6 bases). This CDR3 region has 18 residues. Trimming removed 2 bases from V and 0 bases from J, with 19 bases in between. Germline loops: CDR1 SGHTA, CDR2 FQGNSA. The CDR3 is CASSLRILRGDMNTEAFF. The CDR3 DNA follows: TGTGCCAGCAGCTTAAGGATCCTCCGGGGGGACATGAACACTGAAGCTTTCTTT.

The V gene is TRBV10-3, the J gene TRBJ2-3; a weak D match, TRBD2 (5 bases). This CDR3 has 15 amino acids. Per germline, CDR1 ENHRY and CDR2 SYGVKD. The V end lost 1 base, the J end lost 4 bases, and 12 bases lay between the germline ends. The CDR3 loop reads CAISELGTEADTQYF. In nucleotides, the CDR3 is TGTGCCATCAGTGAGTTGGGTACGGAGGCAGATACGCAGTATTTT.

The genes are TRBV27 and TRBJ1-2, with 10 bases lining up with TRBD1. J was trimmed by 3 bases and V by 3 bases; bases with no gene match: 7. CDR1 is MNHEY and CDR2 is SMNVEV in the germline V gene (reference sequence). This CDR3 comprises 16 residues. CDR3 nucleotide sequence: TGTGCCAGCAGTTTCCACCTCGGACAGGGGGACTATGGCTACACCTTC. As protein: CASSFHLGQGDYGYTF.

The chain has TRBV7-3 and TRBJ1-5, with D maybe TRBD1 (6 bases). Trimming left V 5 bases short and J 6 bases short, with 11 bases between. Germline loops: CDR1 SGHTA, CDR2 FQGTGA. The length of the CDR3 is 13 residues. The CDR3 DNA reads as TGTGCCAGCAGCGAGGACAGTATTCAGCCCCAGCATTTT. Protein product: CASSEDSIQPQHF.

V gene TRBV7-9 combines with J gene TRBJ2-3, with D perhaps matching TRBD1 (6 bases). Germline V lookup: CDR1 SEHNR, CDR2 FQNEAQ (reference sequence). CDR3 size: 14 residues. The V end lost 0 bases, the J end lost 4 bases, and 8 bases lay between the germline ends. The CDR3 loop is CASSLAPGADTQYF. The CDR3 nucleotides are TGTGCCAGCAGCTTAGCCCCAGGGGCAGATACGCAGTATTTT. The whole variable domain, remainder taken from reference TRBV7-9 and TRBJ2-3, is DTGVSQNPRHKITKRGQNVTFRCDPISEHNRLYWYRQTLGQGPEFLTYFQNEAQLEKSRLLSDRFSAERPKGSFSTLEIQRTEQGDSAMYLCASSLAPGADTQYFGPGTRLTVL.

The rearrangement uses TRBV5-1 and TRBJ1-3, with TRBD1 identical over 8 bases. The CDR3 spans 15 residues. V lost 2 bases, J lost 0 bases, and 1 base stayed unmatched. Germline V CDR1 and CDR2: SGHRS, YFSETQ. The CDR3 nucleotides are TGCGCCAGCAGCTTACAGGGGGTCTCTGGAAACACCATATATTTT. This sequence encodes CASSLQGVSGNTIYF.

The chain carries TRBV7-6 and TRBJ2-3; 13 bases align to TRBD2. The CDR3 is made up of 16 amino acids. V shed 5 bases and J 1 base; nucleotides not matched to a gene: 3. The V gene's germline CDR1 is SGHVS and CDR2 FNYEAQ. The CDR3 nucleotides read TGTGCCAGCAGCCCCACTAGCGGGGGGGGCACAGATACGCAGTATTTT. Translated, it gives CASSPTSGGGTDTQYF.

V and J are TRBV15 and TRBJ1-1; perhaps TRBD1 as D (6 bases). Germline CDR1 reads LNHNV; CDR2 reads YYDKDF (reference sequence). The V and J ends lost 4 bases and 1 base respectively, with 13 bases between them. There are 15 residues in the CDR3. The DNA of the CDR3 is TGTGCCACCAGCATGAGTGCAGGGGAGAACACTGAAGCTTTCTTT. Translated, it gives CATSMSAGENTEAFF.

The CDR3 bases are TGTGCCAGCAGCACGATGACAGGGGGCACGGAGACCCAGTACTTC. Translating gives CASSTMTGGTETQYF. V is TRBV7-9 and J is TRBJ2-5; 10 nucleotides agree with TRBD1. Losses at the gene ends were 5 bases for V and 5 bases for J; bases not matched to a gene: 8. CDR3 size: 15 residues. Germline values: CDR1 SEHNR, CDR2 FQNEAQ (reference sequence). The full variable domain, rest sourced from reference TRBV7-9 and TRBJ2-5, is DTGVSQNPRHKITKRGQNVTFRCDPISEHNRLYWYRQTLGQGPEFLTYFQNEAQLEKSRLLSDRFSAERPKGSFSTLEIQRTEQGDSAMYLCASSTMTGGTETQYFGPGTRLLVL.

The rearrangement joins TRBV11-3 to TRBJ2-5, with TRBD1 as a possible D gene (6 bases). V gave up 4 bases and J gave up 1 base, with 10 bases separating them. CDR1 and CDR2 (germline): SGHNT, YENEEA. The CDR3 covers 14 residues. The CDR3 loop is CASSYKDSQETQYF. DNA of the CDR3: TGTGCCAGCAGCTACAAGGACAGCCAAGAGACCCAGTACTTC.

The chain combines TRBV7-6 with TRBJ2-7; weak D call: TRBD1 (6 bases). The CDR3 consists of 15 residues. Deletions cut 5 bases from V and 2 bases from J, with 16 bases between. CDR1 and CDR2 from the germline V gene are SGHVS and FNYEAQ. CDR3 protein: CASSRDQDSPYEQYF. The CDR3 nucleotides read TGTGCCAGCAGCCGAGACCAGGACAGCCCCTACGAGCAGTACTTC.

The V gene is TRBV9, the J gene TRBJ2-3; tentatively, D is TRBD2 (6 bases). The germline gives CDR1 SGDLS, CDR2 YYNGEE. CDR3 length: 14 residues. V was cut by 8 bases and J by 5 bases, with 18 bases left in between. In DNA, the CDR3 is TGTGCCAGTTCTACCGGAGGGCCAGAAGATACGCAGTATTTT. Residues: CASSTGGPEDTQYF.

The chain carries TRBV4-3 and TRBJ1-2; 10 positions agree with TRBD1. V lost 6 bases and J lost 8; bases outside the gene matches: 9. The V gene's germline CDR1 is LGHNA and CDR2 YSLEER. This CDR3 is 14 amino acids long. The CDR3 is CASSPGTGEGGYTF. In DNA form, the CDR3 reads TGCGCCAGCAGTCCCGGGACAGGGGAAGGAGGCTACACCTTC.

The rearrangement joins TRBV27 to TRBJ2-7; maybe TRBD2 (6 bases). Germline V lookup: CDR1 MNHEY, CDR2 SMNVEV (reference sequence). The CDR3 loop spans 14 amino acids. V lost 5 bases and J lost 4, with 15 bases in between. CDR3 nucleotide sequence: TGTGCCAGCAGTCCACGGGACTCCCCATACGAGCAGTACTTC. Translated, it gives CASSPRDSPYEQYF.

CDR3 bases: TGTGCCAGCAGCCTCTTGAAACTCTCCGGTCCAGATACGCAGTATTTT. Its translation is CASSLLKLSGPDTQYF. The V gene is TRBV7-2, the J gene TRBJ2-3; D gene uncertain. The germline V and J ends were trimmed by 5 bases and 4 bases, with 19 bases remaining between them. CDR1 and CDR2 from the germline V gene are SGHTA and FQGNSA. The length of the CDR3 is 16 residues.

The J gene is TRBJ2-1, the V gene TRBV19, with D perhaps TRBD2 (6 bases). This CDR3 contains 14 residues. V lost 6 bases and J lost 1, with 10 bases in between. Germline CDR1 LNHDA, CDR2 SQIVND (reference sequence). CDR3 in DNA: TGTGCCAGTAGCGGGACTGGGTCCTACAATGAGCAGTTCTTC. This sequence encodes CASSGTGSYNEQFF.

This chain connects TRBV7-6 to TRBJ1-1, with D perhaps TRBD1 (5 bases). The CDR3 is made up of 14 amino acids. CDR1 is SGHVS, CDR2 FNYEAQ, per germline. Deletions cut 1 base from V and 5 bases from J, with 11 bases between. The CDR3, as DNA: TGTGCCAGCAGCTTAGGGGCAGGGATAACTGAAGCTTTCTTT. It codes for CASSLGAGITEAFF.